Each of the 15 T cell receptor beta chains below was sequenced from the same sample in a study of CXCR3-negative and CXCR3-positive naive CD8 T cells. It was by 5' RACE with UMI labels that the TRB cDNA libraries were prepared. TCRdb reanalyzed the 5' RACE reads and collapses them to one entry per CDR3 protein, without DNA. Here the sample table reports over 100,000 distinct CDR3 sequences. Specimen: naive CXCR3- CD8+ T cells from blood. Subset defined: CD45RO-CCR7+CD27+CD95- naive CD8+ T cells lacking CXCR3 (TNR3-). Receptor source: a human donor in good health. Some clones in this sample may be carry-over from other donors' samples.

This rearrangement joins TRBV7-9 to TRBJ1-2. This CDR3 contains 15 residues. Germline values: CDR1 SEHNR, CDR2 FQNEAQ (reference sequence). The CDR3 region is CASSLAFGGPEGYTF.

This rearrangement joins TRBV7-3 to TRBJ2-1; TCRdb's D call, TRBD1, is unchecked because there is no DNA. From germline, CDR1 is SGHTA and CDR2 FQGTGA. The length of the CDR3 is 15 residues. The CDR3 sequence: CASSPGTGTYNEQFF.

V is TRBV12-3 or TRBV12-4 and J is TRBJ2-7; no DNA is available, so the TRBD1 call from TCRdb remains unchecked. The CDR3 has 15 amino acids. The CDR3 is CASSLLGQHPYEQYF.

The chain is built from TRBV4-3 and TRBJ1-5. CDR1 is LGHNA and CDR2 is YSLEER in the germline V gene. There are 15 residues in the CDR3. The CDR3 loop reads CASSLNRAQAQPQHF.

V gene TRBV7-2 combines with J gene TRBJ2-1. CDR1 SGHTA and CDR2 FQGNSA come from the germline V gene. The CDR3 sequence is 14 residues long. The CDR3 protein is CASSLDSNYNEQFF.

The V and J genes are TRBV6-5 and TRBJ2-7; the TCRdb call, TRBD2, lacks DNA for checking. The CDR3 covers 15 residues. Germline CDR1 reads MNHEY; CDR2 reads SVGAGI. CDR3 loop: CASKLLSGSYGEQYF.

This CDR3 reads CASSFRGSFNEQFF. The rearrangement uses TRBV28 and TRBJ2-1; TCRdb's assignment of TRBD1 cannot be checked, as there is no DNA. Germline loops: CDR1 MDHEN, CDR2 SYDVKM. The CDR3 length is 14 residues. The variable domain in full, completed from reference TRBV28 and TRBJ2-1, reads DVKVTQSSRYLVKRTGEKVFLECVQDMDHENMFWYRQDPGLGLRLIYFSYDVKMKEKGDIPEGYSVSREKKERFSLILESASTNQTSMYLCASSFRGSFNEQFFGPGTRLTVL.

The chain uses TRBV12-3 or TRBV12-4 and TRBJ1-5. This CDR3 is 13 amino acids long. CDR3 sequence: CASSFGLNQPQHF.

The genes are TRBV2 and TRBJ2-7; as DNA is missing, the TRBD1 call by TCRdb cannot be tested. The CDR3 is 14 amino acids. Germline assignment: CDR1 SNHLY and CDR2 FYNNEI. CDR3 amino acids: CASSAGGGAYEQYF.

The chain's CDR3 is CASSSTQEWLFF. V is TRBV12-3 or TRBV12-4 and J is TRBJ1-4. The CDR3 consists of 12 residues.

This chain's CDR3 is CASSLSFRGQASRKDYEQYF. The V gene is TRBV12-3 or TRBV12-4, the J gene TRBJ2-7; the D call of TRBD1 rests on TCRdb alone, since no DNA is present to check it. This CDR3 is 20 amino acids long.

The J gene is TRBJ2-2, the V gene TRBV7-9; the TCRdb D gene call, TRBD1, has no DNA to confirm it. The CDR3 sequence is 17 residues long. The germline V gene has CDR1 SEHNR and CDR2 FQNEAQ (reference sequence). The CDR3 sequence: CASSLLVGTGSAGELFF.

The chain joins TRBV5-4 to TRBJ2-1. The CDR3 totals 17 residues. The germline V gene has CDR1 SGHNT and CDR2 YYREEE (reference sequence). Here the CDR3 reads CASSLISWQTWVGEQFF.

The rearrangement joins TRBV20-1 to TRBJ2-2; the D call from TCRdb, TRBD2, cannot be confirmed without DNA. This CDR3 contains 16 residues. CDR1 and CDR2 (germline): DFQATT, SNEGSKA (reference sequence). This CDR3 reads CSAKVFSTSGTGELFF.

This chain links TRBV9 with TRBJ2-1; TCRdb outputs TRBD2, but without DNA this stays unchecked. This CDR3 has 15 amino acids. Germline V gives CDR1 SGDLS, CDR2 YYNGEE. This chain's CDR3 is CASSVGLTSNNEQFF.